The clone carrying this T cell receptor beta chain was observed a single time. Its target is not known. Only in-frame clones appear in the TCRdb table, and some are missing; sequencing was by immunoSEQ multiplex PCR. Here the sample spans more than 70,000 clones, about 90% being singletons. The sample comes from a study of OX40 agonist ivuxolimab in advanced cancers. Study findings and constraints: Some patients who did not respond also had low normalized T-cell clonal expansion.

The TCR was taken from an adult with an advanced solid tumor such as melanoma, head and neck, liver or kidney cancer. Sequenced here: CD4+ or CD8+ T cells sorted from blood, sampled in a trial of the OX40 agonist ivuxolimab.

The CDR3 nucleotides read TGTGCCAGCAGTTATACAGGGTCCTGGGCCGGGGAGCTGTTTTTT. Its translation is CASSYTGSWAGELFF. V and J are TRBV11-3 and TRBJ2-2, with a tentative D call TRBD1 (6 bases). CDR3 length: 15 amino acids. Trimming shortened V by 6 bases and J by 6 bases, and 17 bases separated the two germline ends. Germline V gene sequence: CDR1 SGHNT, CDR2 YENEEA.